This T cell receptor beta chain was recorded in a study of PD-1 blockade in classical Hodgkin lymphoma. In this sample, this clone turned up a few times. The antigen is unknown. Some clones are missing from TCRdb's copy, which holds only in-frame ones; the method was immunoSEQ multiplex PCR. The sample lists 50,000 to 75,000 clones; around 91% were seen once. No patient escaped relapse after autologous stem cell transplantation, and brentuximab vedotin exposure varied. The CDR3 spans 15 residues. Trimming took off 3 bases at V and 4 bases at J, with 16 bases between the two ends. Germline CDR1 SGDLS, CDR2 YYNGEE. Study-level findings and limits: Complete responders' baseline diversity resembled that of newly diagnosed patients. Significant TCR diversity gains by C4D1 occurred in CD4+ but not CD8+ cells.

The starting material was peripheral blood mononuclear cells (PBMCs), obtained at baseline. The TCR sequence derives from a human donor with classical Hodgkin lymphoma. This chain joins TRBV9 and TRBJ1-1, with D possibly being TRBD1 (6 bases). This CDR3 reads CASSGEQGLITEAFF. Here the CDR3 DNA reads TGTGCCAGCAGCGGAGAACAGGGTTTAATCACTGAAGCTTTCTTT. Drawing the rest from reference TRBV9 and TRBJ1-1, the complete variable domain is DSGVTQTPKHLITATGQRVTLRCSPRSGDLSVYWYQQSLDQGLQFLIQYYNGEERAKGNILERFSAQQFPDLHSELNLSSLELGDSALYFCASSGEQGLITEAFFGQGTRLTVV.